These 19 T cell receptor beta chains share one sample of origin, sequenced in a study of tumor-infiltrating lymphocytes in primary liver carcinoma. From about 0.5 ug of total RNA, TCR beta-specific cDNA was reverse-transcribed using a constant-region primer. Slightly modified ARM-PCR with three nested multiplex PCR rounds yielded TCR beta libraries. The two initial PCR rounds, approximately 10 cycles each, used TRBV1-TRBV30 forward and C-beta reverse primers. TCRdb re-analysed the multiplex PCR reads in MiXCR, keeping a single row per CDR3 protein. This table has 330,000 or so distinct CDR3 sequences, around 60% appearing once. RNA isolated from unsorted whole blood supplied the blood RNA, with germline DNA also extracted. The specimen sequenced was peripheral blood. These receptor sequences come from a man between 35 and 55 years old with primary liver carcinoma and hepatitis B virus infection.

For this clonotype: A read error may account for a junction end that differs from germline. The chain recombines TRBV13 with TRBJ2-3; 10 positions agree with TRBD2. The V gene's germline CDR1 is PRHDT and CDR2 FYEKMQ (reference sequence). The CDR3 is 17 amino acids. CDR3 coding DNA: TGTGTCAGCAGCCCTTCCGGGACTAGCGCGTTAGCAGATACGCAGTATTTT. This sequence encodes CVSSPSGTSALADTQYF.

This clonotype was detected ten times or more. This sequence joins TRBV12-3 or TRBV12-4 and TRBJ1-2; 11 bases fit TRBD1. There are 16 residues in the CDR3. Trimming cost V 5 bases and J 2 bases; bases outside gene matches: 7. CDR3 nucleotides: TGTGCCAGCAGTGCGCAGGACAGGGGGCGGAACTATGGCTACACCTTC. The encoded protein is CASSAQDRGRNYGYTF.

This clonotype appeared a single time. One end of the junction does not line up with germline, which may come from a read error. J is TRBJ2-3 and V is TRBV11-2; D gene unclear. Looked up from germline, CDR1 is SGHAT and CDR2 is FQNNGV. This CDR3 is built from 17 residues. CDR3 sequence: CASSFSLRSVDADTQYF. The CDR3, as DNA: TGTGCCAGTAGCTTCTCCCTAAGATCGGTGGACGCAGATACGCAGTATTTT.

Notes on this clonotype: Likely a read error: the CDR3 ends without its conserved phenylalanine or tryptophan. The chain recombines TRBV5-8 with TRBJ2-1, with TRBD1 identical over 10 bases. CDR3 size: 14 residues. Germline CDR1 SGHTS, CDR2 YDEGEE. The CDR3 coding sequence is TGTGCCAGCAGCCCGAAGGGACAGGGGAATGGGCAGTTCTTA. It translates to CASSPKGQGNGQFL.

This chain links TRBV6-1 with TRBJ1-6; no clear D. With 10 bases removed from V and 7 bases from J, the gap between germline ends came to 17 bases. Per germline, CDR1 MNHNS and CDR2 SASEGT. The CDR3 length is 14 residues. This CDR3 reads CATIGIGHNSPLHF. The CDR3 DNA reads TGTGCCACCATCGGGATAGGGCACAATTCACCCCTCCACTTT.

At least ten counts were recorded for this clonotype. V usage is TRBV29-1 and J usage is TRBJ2-1, with D possibly TRBD2 on 5 matching bases. Germline V gives CDR1 SQVTM, CDR2 ANQGSEA. This CDR3 contains 13 residues. The V and J ends lost 5 bases and 8 bases respectively, with 16 bases between them. CDR3 residues: CSVSRVTDYEQFF. The CDR3, as DNA: TGCAGCGTTTCCCGGGTCACGGACTATGAGCAGTTCTTC.

A remark on this clonotype: This sequence may be a read error, since a much larger clone differs from it by one base. The CDR3 DNA is TGCAGCGTCCTATCTCACACGGGCCCGGGGGAGACCCTGTACTTC. Amino acid sequence: CSVLSHTGPGETLYF. The rearrangement joins TRBV29-1 to TRBJ2-5; maybe TRBD2 (6 bases). CDR1 and CDR2 (germline): SQVTM, ANQGSEA. The CDR3 runs to 15 residues.

In the case of this clonotype: At one end, the junction sequence differs from germline, possibly due to a read error. V is TRBV11-2 and J is TRBJ2-7, with 7 bases identical to TRBD1. The CDR3 has 16 amino acids. Germline-derived CDR1 and CDR2 are SGHAT and FQNNGV. CDR3 loop: CARSFFNLRDSYEQYF. The DNA for the CDR3 is TGTGCCCGCAGCTTTTTTAACTTGAGGGACAGCTACGAGCAGTACTTC.

This clonotype was recorded only once. The chain links TRBV28 to TRBJ2-7; D not resolved. The germline V gene encodes CDR1 MDHEN and CDR2 SYDVKM. Deletions cut 3 bases from V and 1 base from J, with 7 bases between. This CDR3 has 13 amino acids. CDR3 in DNA: TGTGCCAGCAGTTTGGAAAGTTCCTACGAGCAGTACTTC. Its translation is CASSLESSYEQYF.

This clonotype was seen more than once but under ten times. The chain has TRBV28 and TRBJ1-6; the match to TRBD1 covers 8 bases. V was clipped by 7 bases and J by 10 bases; unmatched bases: 9. Germline CDR1 MDHEN, CDR2 SYDVKM. The CDR3 is 14 residues long. The CDR3 reads CASNRTGGRSPLHF. The CDR3 DNA is TGTGCCAGCAACCGAACAGGGGGAAGGTCACCCCTCCACTTT.

Notes on this clonotype: The junction departs from the called germline gene at one end, perhaps through a read error. The chain has TRBV5-6 and TRBJ2-7; 13 bases line up with TRBD2. Germline CDR1 reads SGHDT; CDR2 reads YYEEEE. The CDR3 has 16 residues. The CDR3 DNA follows: TGTGCCTGCAGCTCCCGGACTAGCGGGAGTAACTACGAGCAGTACTTC. Encoded protein: CACSSRTSGSNYEQYF.

This clonotype was seen ten or more times. The V gene is TRBV6-2 or TRBV6-3, the J gene TRBJ2-1, with D hard to call. The germline V gene encodes CDR1 MNHEY and CDR2 SVGEGT. The CDR3 runs to 13 residues. Between the trimmed V and J ends, which lost 4 bases and 6 bases, there was a span of 10 bases. CDR3: CASSSYLGNEQFF. CDR3 DNA: TGTGCCAGCAGTTCATATCTGGGCAATGAGCAGTTCTTC.

This clonotype was observed many times. The gene calls are TRBV5-5 and TRBJ2-7; tentative D call: TRBD1 (6 bases). The V and J ends lost 4 bases and 2 bases respectively, with 16 bases between them. CDR1 and CDR2 from the germline V gene are SGHKS and YYEKEE (reference sequence). There are 15 residues in the CDR3. The CDR3 nucleotides are TGTGCCAGCAGCCCAGGAGACAGGCTTCCCTACGAGCAGTACTTC. Amino acids: CASSPGDRLPYEQYF.

Concerning this clonotype itself: With a much larger clone just one base away, this may be a read error. J is TRBJ2-5 and V is TRBV10-3; possible D gene TRBD2, 6 bases. CDR1 and CDR2 (germline): ENHRY, SYGVKD. Trimming took 5 bases from V and 4 from J, leaving 20 bases between them. This CDR3 comprises 16 residues. For the CDR3, the DNA is TGTGCCATCAGTAAATCTAGCGAAGCAGCCTCAGAGACCCAGTACTTC. Translated: CAISKSSEAASETQYF.

In the case of this clonotype: An end of the junction does not agree with germline; a read error may underlie this. The chain recombines TRBV5-6 with TRBJ2-5; no reliable D call. This CDR3 region has 11 residues. Germline V lookup: CDR1 SGHDT, CDR2 YYEEEE. The CDR3 sequence is CANSLEETQYF. For the CDR3, the DNA is TGTGCCAACAGCTTGGAAGAGACCCAGTACTTC.

For this clonotype: Sequence at one end of the junction differs from germline and may be a read error. The chain uses TRBV11-2 and TRBJ2-1; D is possibly TRBD2 (7 bases). Germline-derived CDR1 and CDR2 are SGHAT and FQNNGV. The CDR3 length is 15 residues. DNA of the CDR3: TGTGCCAGGTCGAGGGGGGGGAACTCCTATAATGAGCAGTTCTTC. This codes for CARSRGGNSYNEQFF.

As to this clonotype: One junction end does not reproduce the germline sequence, and a read error may be involved. The V gene is TRBV5-1, the J gene TRBJ2-3, with TRBD2 matching 9 bases. CDR3 length: 15 amino acids. The V gene's germline CDR1 is SGHRS and CDR2 YFSETQ. CDR3 nucleotide sequence: TGCGCCGGCAGTCGGACTAGCGAAGCCGCAGATACACAGTATTTT. This encodes CAGSRTSEAADTQYF.

A single count supports this clonotype. One base away lies a much larger clone, so this may be a sequencing read error. This chain uses TRBV28 with TRBJ1-1, with no clear D. Germline V gene sequence: CDR1 MDHEN, CDR2 SYDVKM. V gave up 6 bases and J gave up 11 bases, with 16 bases separating them. This CDR3 contains 12 residues. The CDR3 region is CASRPDTFGAFF. CDR3 bases: TGTGCCAGCAGACCCGACACTTTCGGGGCTTTCTTT.

There are many counts of this clonotype. The rearrangement uses TRBV6-5 and TRBJ1-1; D possibly corresponds to TRBD1 (5 bases). The CDR3 length is 13 residues. Per germline, CDR1 MNHEY and CDR2 SVGAGI. Between the trimmed V and J ends, which lost 6 bases and 4 bases, there was a span of 12 bases. This CDR3 reads CASSSQGRTEAFF. CDR3 DNA: TGTGCCAGCAGCTCCCAGGGTCGCACTGAAGCTTTCTTT.